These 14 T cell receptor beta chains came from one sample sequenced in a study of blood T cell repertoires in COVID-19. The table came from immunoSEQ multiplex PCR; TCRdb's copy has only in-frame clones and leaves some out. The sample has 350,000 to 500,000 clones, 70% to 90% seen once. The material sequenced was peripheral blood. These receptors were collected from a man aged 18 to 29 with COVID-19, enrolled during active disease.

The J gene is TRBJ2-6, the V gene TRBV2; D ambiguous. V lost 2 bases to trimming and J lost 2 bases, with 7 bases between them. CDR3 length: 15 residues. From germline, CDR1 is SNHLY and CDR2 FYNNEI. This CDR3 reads CASSEPSPGANVLTF. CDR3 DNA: TGTGCCAGCAGTGAACCCTCCCCTGGGGCCAACGTCCTGACTTTC.

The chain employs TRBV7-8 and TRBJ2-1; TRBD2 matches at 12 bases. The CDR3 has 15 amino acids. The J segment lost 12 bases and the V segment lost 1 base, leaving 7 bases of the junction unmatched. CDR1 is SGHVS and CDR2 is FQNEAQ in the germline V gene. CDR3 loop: CASSLGSSGRAGQFF. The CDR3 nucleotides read TGTGCCAGCAGCTTAGGGTCTAGCGGGAGGGCCGGGCAGTTCTTC.

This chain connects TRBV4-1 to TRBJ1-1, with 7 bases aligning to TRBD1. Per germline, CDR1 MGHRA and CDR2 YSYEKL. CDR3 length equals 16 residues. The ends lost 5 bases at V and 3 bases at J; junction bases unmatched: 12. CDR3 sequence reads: CASSAIRNTGDTEAFF. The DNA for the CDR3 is TGCGCCAGCAGCGCAATTAGAAATACAGGGGACACTGAAGCTTTCTTT.

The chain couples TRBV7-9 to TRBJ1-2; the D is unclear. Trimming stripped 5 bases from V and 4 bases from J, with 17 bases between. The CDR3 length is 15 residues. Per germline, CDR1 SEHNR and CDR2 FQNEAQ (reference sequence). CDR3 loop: CASSRGSTLPYGYTF. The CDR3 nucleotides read TGTGCCAGCAGCCGGGGATCAACACTACCCTATGGCTACACCTTC.

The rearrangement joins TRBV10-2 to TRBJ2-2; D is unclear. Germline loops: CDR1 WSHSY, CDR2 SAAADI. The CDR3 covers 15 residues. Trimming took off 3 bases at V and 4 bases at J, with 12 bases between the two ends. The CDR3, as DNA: TGCGCCAGCAGTGACCCCCCTCTCCTCACCGGGGAGCTGTTTTTT. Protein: CASSDPPLLTGELFF.

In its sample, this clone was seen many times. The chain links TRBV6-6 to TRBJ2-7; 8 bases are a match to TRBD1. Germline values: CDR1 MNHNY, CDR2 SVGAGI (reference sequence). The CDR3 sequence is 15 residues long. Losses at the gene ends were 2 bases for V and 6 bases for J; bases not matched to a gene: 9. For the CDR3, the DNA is TGTGCCAGCAGTTACCTCGGGACAGGTCTCAGCGAGCAGTACTTC. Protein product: CASSYLGTGLSEQYF.

CDR3 in amino acids: CASVPGLGSYEQYF. As DNA, the CDR3 is TGTGCTAGTGTCCCGGGACTAGGCTCCTACGAGCAGTACTTC. The chain couples TRBV12-5 to TRBJ2-7, with TRBD2 matching 8 bases. The V gene's germline CDR1 is LGHNT and CDR2 FRNRAP. V was clipped by 7 bases and J by 0 bases; unmatched bases: 5. The CDR3 length is 14 residues.

CDR3 DNA sequence: TGTGCCAGCAGCTTAGCGGGACAGGCTAGTTACGAGCAGTACTTC. Translating it yields CASSLAGQASYEQYF. This chain joins TRBV11-3 and TRBJ2-7; 8 bases agree with TRBD1. There are 15 residues in the CDR3. Germline V gene sequence: CDR1 SGHNT, CDR2 YENEEA. J gave up 4 bases and V 1 base, and 6 bases lay outside the gene matches. Using reference TRBV11-3 and TRBJ2-7 for the parts outside the CDR3, the full variable domain is EAGVVQSPRYKIIEKKQPVAFWCNPISGHNTLYWYLQNLGQGPELLIRYENEEAVDDSQLPKDRFSAERLKGVDSTLKIQPAELGDSAVYLCASSLAGQASYEQYFGPGTRLTVT.

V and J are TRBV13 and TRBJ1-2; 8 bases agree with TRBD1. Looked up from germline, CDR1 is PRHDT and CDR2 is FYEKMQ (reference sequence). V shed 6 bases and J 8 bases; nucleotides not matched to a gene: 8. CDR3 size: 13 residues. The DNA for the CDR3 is TGTGCCAGCAGTCCCACAGGGGGAGAGGGCTACACCTTC. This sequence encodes CASSPTGGEGYTF.

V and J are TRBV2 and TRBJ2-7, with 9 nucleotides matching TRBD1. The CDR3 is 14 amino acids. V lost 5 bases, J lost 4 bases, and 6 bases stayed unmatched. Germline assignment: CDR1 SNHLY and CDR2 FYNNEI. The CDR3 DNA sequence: TGTGCCAGCAGTTCGGACAGGGGACTATACGAGCAGTACTTC. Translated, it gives CASSSDRGLYEQYF.

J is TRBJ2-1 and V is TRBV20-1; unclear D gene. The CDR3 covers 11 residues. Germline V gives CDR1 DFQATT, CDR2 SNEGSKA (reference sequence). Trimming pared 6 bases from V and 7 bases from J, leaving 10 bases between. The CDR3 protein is CSAATGNEQFF. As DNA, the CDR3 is TGCAGTGCCGCAACCGGGAATGAGCAGTTCTTC.

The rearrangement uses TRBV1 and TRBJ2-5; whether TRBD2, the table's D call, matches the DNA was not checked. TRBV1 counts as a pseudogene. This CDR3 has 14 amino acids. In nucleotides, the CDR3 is TGCACCAGCAGCCCGACTAGCGGGAGGGAGACCCAGTACTTC. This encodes CTSSPTSGRETQYF.

The CDR3 DNA is TGTGCCATCAGTGAGTCGCTGACGGGGGGGCCAACTAATGAAAAACTGTTTTTT. Its translation: CAISESLTGGPTNEKLFF. The chain links TRBV10-3 to TRBJ1-4; D is perhaps TRBD1 (6 bases). Trimming stripped 0 bases from V and 0 bases from J, with 14 bases between. Germline V gene lookup returns CDR1 ENHRY and CDR2 SYGVKD. The CDR3 length is 18 residues.

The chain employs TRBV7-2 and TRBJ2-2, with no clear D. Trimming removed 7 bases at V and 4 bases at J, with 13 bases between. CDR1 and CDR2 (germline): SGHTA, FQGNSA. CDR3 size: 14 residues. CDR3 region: CASNLYPGTGELFF. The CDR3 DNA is TGTGCCAGCAACCTTTACCCGGGCACCGGGGAGCTGTTTTTT.